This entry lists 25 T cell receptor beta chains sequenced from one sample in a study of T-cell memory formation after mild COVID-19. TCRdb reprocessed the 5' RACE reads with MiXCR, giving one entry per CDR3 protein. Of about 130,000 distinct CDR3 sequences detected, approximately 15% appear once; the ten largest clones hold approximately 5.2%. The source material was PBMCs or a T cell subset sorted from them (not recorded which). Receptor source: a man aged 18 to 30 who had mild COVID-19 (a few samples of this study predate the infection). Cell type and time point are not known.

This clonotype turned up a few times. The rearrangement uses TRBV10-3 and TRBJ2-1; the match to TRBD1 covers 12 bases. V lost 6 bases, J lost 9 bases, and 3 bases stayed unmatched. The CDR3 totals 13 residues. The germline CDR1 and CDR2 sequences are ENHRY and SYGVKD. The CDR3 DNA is TGTGCCATCAGGGGACAGGGGGCAGGTGAGCAGTTCTTC. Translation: CAIRGQGAGEQFF.

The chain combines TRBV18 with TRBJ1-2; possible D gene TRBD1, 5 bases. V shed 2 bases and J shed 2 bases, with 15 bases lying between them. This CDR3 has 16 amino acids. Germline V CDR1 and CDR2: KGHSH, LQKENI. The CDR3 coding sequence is TGTGCCAGCTCACCAAGCAGGGCCCTGTTCAACTATGGCTACACCTTC. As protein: CASSPSRALFNYGYTF.

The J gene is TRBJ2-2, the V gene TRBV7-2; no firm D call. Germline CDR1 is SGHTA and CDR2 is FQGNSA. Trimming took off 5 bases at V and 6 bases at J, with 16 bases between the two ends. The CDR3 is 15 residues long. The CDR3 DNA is TGTGCCAGCAGCCCGGACCAGCGTAGACCCGGGGAGCTGTTTTTT. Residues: CASSPDQRRPGELFF.

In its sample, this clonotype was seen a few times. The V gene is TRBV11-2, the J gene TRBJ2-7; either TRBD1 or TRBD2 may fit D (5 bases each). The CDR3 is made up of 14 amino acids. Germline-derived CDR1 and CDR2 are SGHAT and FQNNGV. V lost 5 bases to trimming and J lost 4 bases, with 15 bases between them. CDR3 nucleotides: TGTGCCAGCAGCAGGGACCAGGGTGGATACGAGCAGTACGTC. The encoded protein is CASSRDQGGYEQYV.

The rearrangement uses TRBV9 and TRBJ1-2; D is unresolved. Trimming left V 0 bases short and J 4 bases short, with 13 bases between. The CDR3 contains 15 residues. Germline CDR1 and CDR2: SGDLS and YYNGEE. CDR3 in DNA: TGTGCCAGCAGCGTAGGTACCGCGTTCCTCTATGGCTACACCTTC. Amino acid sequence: CASSVGTAFLYGYTF.

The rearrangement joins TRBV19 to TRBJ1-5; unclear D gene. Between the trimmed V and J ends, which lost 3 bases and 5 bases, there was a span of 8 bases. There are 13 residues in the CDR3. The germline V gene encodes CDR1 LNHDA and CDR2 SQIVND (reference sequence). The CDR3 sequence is CASSMGFDQPQHF. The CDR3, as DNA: TGTGCCAGTAGTATGGGATTCGATCAGCCCCAGCATTTT.

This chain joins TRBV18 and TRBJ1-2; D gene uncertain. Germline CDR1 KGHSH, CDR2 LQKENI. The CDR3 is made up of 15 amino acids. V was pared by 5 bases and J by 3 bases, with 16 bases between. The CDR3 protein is CASSARTGRDYGYTF. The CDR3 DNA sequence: TGTGCCAGCTCAGCAAGGACTGGGAGGGACTATGGCTACACCTTC.

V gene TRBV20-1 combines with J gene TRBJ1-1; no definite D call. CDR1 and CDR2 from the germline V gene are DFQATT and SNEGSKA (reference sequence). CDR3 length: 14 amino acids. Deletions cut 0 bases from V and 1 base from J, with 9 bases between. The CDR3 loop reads CSARESGPNTEAFF. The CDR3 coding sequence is TGCAGTGCTAGAGAGTCAGGTCCGAACACTGAAGCTTTCTTT.

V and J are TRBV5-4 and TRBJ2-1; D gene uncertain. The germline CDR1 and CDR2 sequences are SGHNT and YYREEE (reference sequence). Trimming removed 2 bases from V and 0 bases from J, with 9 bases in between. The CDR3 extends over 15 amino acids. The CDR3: CASSFGSISYNEQFF. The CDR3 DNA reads TGTGCCAGCAGCTTTGGTTCTATCTCCTACAATGAGCAGTTCTTC.

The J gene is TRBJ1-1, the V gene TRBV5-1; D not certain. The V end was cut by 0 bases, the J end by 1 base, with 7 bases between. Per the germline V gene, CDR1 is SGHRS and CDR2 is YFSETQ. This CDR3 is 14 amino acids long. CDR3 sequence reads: CASSLDTRNTEAFF. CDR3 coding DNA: TGCGCCAGCAGCTTGGACACGAGGAACACTGAAGCTTTCTTT.

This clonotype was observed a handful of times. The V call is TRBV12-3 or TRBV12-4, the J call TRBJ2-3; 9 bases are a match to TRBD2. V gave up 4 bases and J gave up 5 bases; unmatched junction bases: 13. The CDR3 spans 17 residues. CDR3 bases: TGTGCCAGCAGTTCCCAAAGACTAGCGGAGGGAGGAGATACGCAGTATTTT. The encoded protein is CASSSQRLAEGGDTQYF.

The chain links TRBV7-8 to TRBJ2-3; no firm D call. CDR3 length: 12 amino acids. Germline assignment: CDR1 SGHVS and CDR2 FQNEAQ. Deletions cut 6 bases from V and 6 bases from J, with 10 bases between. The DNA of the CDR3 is TGTGCCAGCAGAGAAAATGGGGATACGCAGTATTTT. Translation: CASRENGDTQYF.

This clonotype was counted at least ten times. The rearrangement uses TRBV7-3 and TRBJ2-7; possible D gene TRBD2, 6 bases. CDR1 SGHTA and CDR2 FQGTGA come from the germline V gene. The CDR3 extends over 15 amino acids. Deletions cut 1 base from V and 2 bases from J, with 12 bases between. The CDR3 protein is CASSLRRGSAYEQYF. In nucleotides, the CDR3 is TGTGCCAGCAGCTTAAGGCGGGGCTCGGCCTACGAGCAGTACTTC.

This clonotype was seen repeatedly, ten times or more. Written as DNA, the CDR3 is TGTGCCAGCACCCTCGGGACTACCGGGAAGACCCAGTACTTC. Translating gives CASTLGTTGKTQYF. The V and J genes are TRBV12-3 or TRBV12-4 and TRBJ2-5; 7 nucleotides match TRBD2. The CDR3 loop spans 14 amino acids. After removal of 7 bases from V and 6 bases from J, the junction contained 11 bases not matched to a gene.

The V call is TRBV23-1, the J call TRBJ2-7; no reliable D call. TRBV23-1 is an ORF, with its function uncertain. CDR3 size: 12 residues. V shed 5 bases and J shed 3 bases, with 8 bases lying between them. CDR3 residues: CASSFAGYEQYV. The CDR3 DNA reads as TGCGCCAGCAGTTTCGCCGGCTACGAGCAGTACGTC.

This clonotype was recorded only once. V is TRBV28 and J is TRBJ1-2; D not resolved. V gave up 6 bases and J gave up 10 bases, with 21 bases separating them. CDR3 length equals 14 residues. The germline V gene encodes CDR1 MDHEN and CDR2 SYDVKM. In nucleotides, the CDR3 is TGTGCCAGCAGGCTCCCCGGGATAACACGGGACTACACCTTC. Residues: CASRLPGITRDYTF.

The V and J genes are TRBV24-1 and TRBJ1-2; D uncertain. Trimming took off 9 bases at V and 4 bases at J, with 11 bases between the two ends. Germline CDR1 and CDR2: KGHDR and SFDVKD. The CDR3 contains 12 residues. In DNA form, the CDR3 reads TGTGCCACCGGTTCCGGCAGCTATGGCTACACCTTC. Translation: CATGSGSYGYTF.

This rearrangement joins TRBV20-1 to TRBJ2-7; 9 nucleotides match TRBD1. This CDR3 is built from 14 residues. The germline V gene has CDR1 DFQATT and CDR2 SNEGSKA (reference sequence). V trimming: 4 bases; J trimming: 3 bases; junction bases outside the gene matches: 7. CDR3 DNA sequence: TGCAGTGCTACTGGGACAGGGCTAATCTACGAGCAGTACTTC. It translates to CSATGTGLIYEQYF.

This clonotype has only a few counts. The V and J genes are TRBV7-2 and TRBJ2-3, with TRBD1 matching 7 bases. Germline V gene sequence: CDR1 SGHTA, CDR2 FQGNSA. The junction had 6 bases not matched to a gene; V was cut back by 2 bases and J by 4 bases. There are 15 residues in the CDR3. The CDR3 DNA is TGTGCCAGCAGCTTAACAGGGGACCGATCAGATACGCAGTATTTT. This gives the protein CASSLTGDRSDTQYF.

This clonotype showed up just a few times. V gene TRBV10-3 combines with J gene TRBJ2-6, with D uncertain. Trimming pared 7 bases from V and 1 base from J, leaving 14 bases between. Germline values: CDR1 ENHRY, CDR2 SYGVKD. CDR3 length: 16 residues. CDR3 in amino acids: CAITQSSGSGANVLTF. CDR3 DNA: TGTGCCATCACTCAATCCTCCGGATCTGGGGCCAACGTCCTGACTTTC.

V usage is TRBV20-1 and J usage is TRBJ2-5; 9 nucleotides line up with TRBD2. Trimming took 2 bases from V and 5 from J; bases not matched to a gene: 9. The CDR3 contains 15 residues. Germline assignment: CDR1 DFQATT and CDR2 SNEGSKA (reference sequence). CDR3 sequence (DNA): TGCAGTGCTAGATCCGGTAGCGGGGGCGCGGAGACCCAGTACTTC. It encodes CSARSGSGGAETQYF.

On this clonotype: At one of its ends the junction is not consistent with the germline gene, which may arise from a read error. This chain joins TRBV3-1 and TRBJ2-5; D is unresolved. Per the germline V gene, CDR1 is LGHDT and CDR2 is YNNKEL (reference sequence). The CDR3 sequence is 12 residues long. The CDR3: CVSSRRQETQYF. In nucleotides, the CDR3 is TGTGTCAGCAGCCGGCGCCAAGAGACCCAGTACTTC.

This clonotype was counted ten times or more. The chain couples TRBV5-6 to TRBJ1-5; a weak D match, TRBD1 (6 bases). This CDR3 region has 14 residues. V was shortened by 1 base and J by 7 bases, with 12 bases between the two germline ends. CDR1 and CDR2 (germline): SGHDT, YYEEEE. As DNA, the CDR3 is TGTGCCAGCAGCTTGACAGGGATGGCCCAGCCCCAGCATTTT. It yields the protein CASSLTGMAQPQHF.

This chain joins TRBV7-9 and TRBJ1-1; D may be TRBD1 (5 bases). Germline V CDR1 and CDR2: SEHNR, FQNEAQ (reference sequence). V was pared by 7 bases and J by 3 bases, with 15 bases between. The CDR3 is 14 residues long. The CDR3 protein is CASTPTVRDTEAFF. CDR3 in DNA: TGTGCCAGCACCCCTACGGTCAGGGACACTGAAGCTTTCTTT.

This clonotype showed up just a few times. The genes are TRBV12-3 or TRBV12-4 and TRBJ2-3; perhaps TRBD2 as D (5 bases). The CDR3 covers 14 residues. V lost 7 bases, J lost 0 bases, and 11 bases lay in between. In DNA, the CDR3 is TGTGCCAGCATCCTACGGGGTAGCACAGATACGCAGTATTTT. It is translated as CASILRGSTDTQYF.